What follows are 26 T cell receptor beta chains derived from one specimen sequenced in a study of a mutant IDH1 vaccine in newly diagnosed glioma. What these receptors recognize is not known. Time point here: week 35, safety follow-up. Vaccine doses each comprised 300 ug of mutant IDH1 20-mer peptide, with topical imiquimod. Some clones are missing from TCRdb's copy, which holds only in-frame ones; the method was immunoSEQ multiplex PCR. The repertoire consists of approximately 60,000 clones, with 86% occurring once and the leading ten covering 1.6%. The material was PBMCs, obtained from a glioma patient whose treatment included an IDH1 peptide vaccine. The receptors were gathered from a man in his forties or fifties with glioma.

The chain uses TRBV6-5 and TRBJ1-1, with a possible D match to TRBD1 (5 bases). Germline V lookup: CDR1 MNHEY, CDR2 SVGAGI. This CDR3 has 15 amino acids. With 0 bases removed from V and 4 bases from J, the gap between germline ends came to 12 bases. CDR3: CASSYSGGGVTEAFF. CDR3 nucleotides: TGTGCCAGCAGTTACTCTGGGGGAGGCGTCACTGAAGCTTTCTTT.

V gene TRBV5-4 combines with J gene TRBJ1-1, with no clear D. The CDR3 consists of 15 residues. Deletions cut 4 bases from V and 1 base from J, with 14 bases between. Germline CDR1 is SGHNT and CDR2 is YYREEE (reference sequence). CDR3 protein: CASSLSSQWNTEAFF. CDR3 in DNA: TGTGCCAGCAGCCTTAGCAGCCAGTGGAACACTGAAGCTTTCTTT.

The chain has TRBV6-6 and TRBJ2-3; D gene ambiguous. V lost 5 bases, J lost 0 bases, and 6 bases lay in between. Germline V gene lookup returns CDR1 MNHNY and CDR2 SVGAGI (reference sequence). This CDR3 is 13 amino acids long. The CDR3 here is CASSRPSTDTQYF. The CDR3 nucleotides are TGTGCCAGCAGTCGACCCAGCACAGATACGCAGTATTTT.

The chain links TRBV5-1 to TRBJ1-2; possibly TRBD1 for D (6 bases). Germline V gene data show CDR1 as SGHRS and CDR2 as YFSETQ. The CDR3 runs to 15 residues. Trimming shortened V by 0 bases and J by 4 bases, and 13 bases separated the two germline ends. CDR3 sequence reads: CASSLERGTGYGYTF. For the CDR3, the DNA is TGCGCCAGCAGCTTGGAGAGGGGGACTGGCTATGGCTACACCTTC.

The rearrangement joins TRBV5-4 to TRBJ2-7; 7 bases map to TRBD2. Germline V gene lookup returns CDR1 SGHNT and CDR2 YYREEE (reference sequence). The CDR3 runs 12 residues. Trimming at V came to 2 bases and at J to 6 bases, leaving 2 bases not matched to a gene. CDR3 in amino acids: CASSFLAAEQYF. The DNA for the CDR3 is TGTGCCAGCAGCTTCCTAGCGGCCGAGCAGTACTTC. The whole variable domain, filled in from reference TRBV5-4 and TRBJ2-7, reads ETGVTQSPTHLIKTRGQQVTLRCSSQSGHNTVSWYQQALGQGPQFIFQYYREEENGRGNFPPRFSGLQFPNYSSELNVNALELDDSALYLCASSFLAAEQYFGPGTRLTVT.

The gene calls are TRBV28 and TRBJ2-7; a weak D match, TRBD2 (6 bases). There are 14 residues in the CDR3. Germline-derived CDR1 and CDR2 are MDHEN and SYDVKM. The V end was cut by 1 base, the J end by 4 bases, with 11 bases between. The CDR3 sequence: CASSLSGEIYEQYF. DNA for the CDR3: TGTGCCAGCAGTTTATCGGGGGAAATATACGAGCAGTACTTC.

The rearrangement links TRBV28 to TRBJ2-3; TRBD2 agrees at 10 bases. Germline CDR1 and CDR2: MDHEN and SYDVKM. The V segment lost 6 bases and the J segment 2 bases; nucleotides outside the gene matches: 11. CDR3 length: 17 amino acids. CDR3 bases: TGTGCCAGCAGCACCGACCTAGGACTAGCGGACACAGATACGCAGTATTTT. Protein: CASSTDLGLADTDTQYF.

The CDR3 loop reads CASSQDWAGRGDTIYF. CDR3 sequence (DNA): TGTGCCAGCAGCCAAGATTGGGCAGGCCGAGGGGACACCATATATTTT. The rearrangement joins TRBV4-2 to TRBJ1-3; possibly TRBD1 for D (5 bases). This CDR3 has 16 amino acids. The germline V and J ends were trimmed by 0 bases and 8 bases, with 17 bases remaining between them. CDR1 and CDR2 (germline): LGHNA, YNFKEQ.

This clone has just a few counts. The genes are TRBV6-1 and TRBJ2-2; possible D gene TRBD2, 6 bases. The CDR3 consists of 14 residues. Germline CDR1 reads MNHNS; CDR2 reads SASEGT. V was shortened by 6 bases and J by 7 bases, with 15 bases between the two germline ends. The CDR3 sequence is CASRRRGGIGELFF. CDR3 nucleotide sequence: TGTGCCAGCAGGCGGCGGGGTGGGATCGGGGAGCTGTTTTTT.

V usage is TRBV6-1 and J usage is TRBJ1-2; D uncertain. Trimming left V 4 bases short and J 11 bases short, with 11 bases between. The germline V gene has CDR1 MNHNS and CDR2 SASEGT. The CDR3 is 11 residues long. CDR3 in DNA: TGTGCCAGCAGTGTCGTGACCTTATACACCTTC. Translating it yields CASSVVTLYTF.

The gene calls are TRBV25-1 and TRBJ2-5; 8 nucleotides align to TRBD1. CDR1 and CDR2 (germline): MGHDK, SYGVNS. This CDR3 is 15 amino acids long. J was trimmed by 6 bases and V by 2 bases; bases with no gene match: 8. CDR3 in amino acids: CASSEPDRERQTQYF. CDR3 nucleotide sequence: TGTGCCAGCAGTGAACCGGACAGGGAGCGGCAGACCCAGTACTTC.

V usage is TRBV7-9 and J usage is TRBJ2-3; 7 positions match TRBD2. The length of the CDR3 is 15 residues. The V segment lost 5 bases and the J segment 4 bases; nucleotides outside the gene matches: 9. Germline V lookup: CDR1 SEHNR, CDR2 FQNEAQ (reference sequence). The CDR3 DNA reads as TGTGCCAGCAGCCCCCAAGGGAGGGGCCCAGATACGCAGTATTTT. The encoded protein is CASSPQGRGPDTQYF.

This clone showed up just once. The V gene is TRBV19, the J gene TRBJ1-2, with D uncertain. V lost 6 bases and J lost 7, with 12 bases in between. From germline, CDR1 is LNHDA and CDR2 SQIVND (reference sequence). The CDR3 covers 12 residues. The CDR3 protein is CASSVGVAGYTF. CDR3 in DNA: TGTGCCAGTAGCGTGGGAGTAGCTGGCTACACCTTC.

The chain carries TRBV6-5 and TRBJ2-2; D uncertain. V lost 7 bases, J lost 2 bases, and 11 bases lay in between. The CDR3 totals 14 residues. Germline V gene lookup returns CDR1 MNHEY and CDR2 SVGAGI. The CDR3 nucleotides read TGTGCCAGCAAGGCGGATCTTAACACCGGGGAGCTGTTTTTT. The encoded protein is CASKADLNTGELFF.

The CDR3 DNA is TGTGCCAGCAGTGACGACGTCAATCAGCCCCAGCATTTT. It is translated as CASSDDVNQPQHF. The rearrangement links TRBV6-4 to TRBJ1-5; D uncertain. Germline-derived CDR1 and CDR2 are MRHNA and SNTAGT. Trimming left V 2 bases short and J 3 bases short, with 5 bases between. The CDR3 consists of 13 residues.

The rearrangement joins TRBV27 to TRBJ2-1, with D perhaps matching TRBD2 (6 bases). CDR3 length: 14 amino acids. The V gene lost 3 bases and the J gene lost 2 bases, with 8 bases spanning the gap. Germline V lookup: CDR1 MNHEY, CDR2 SMNVEV (reference sequence). DNA for the CDR3: TGTGCCAGCAGTTTTCGCGGGACCTACAATGAGCAGTTCTTC. As protein: CASSFRGTYNEQFF.

The V and J genes are TRBV27 and TRBJ1-1, with TRBD1 matching over 8 bases. The CDR3 has 17 residues. CDR1 and CDR2 (germline): MNHEY, SMNVEV (reference sequence). V dropped 5 bases and J dropped 3; count of bases not matched to a gene: 14. The DNA of the CDR3 is TGTGCCAGCAGTCCGCGCCCGGACAGGGTTGTAGACACTGAAGCTTTCTTT. Amino acids: CASSPRPDRVVDTEAFF.

V is TRBV6-6 and J is TRBJ2-1; 10 bases map to TRBD2. The CDR3 contains 14 residues. Germline V lookup: CDR1 MNHNY, CDR2 SVGAGI (reference sequence). The V and J ends lost 5 bases and 2 bases, in that order; junction bases with no gene match: 0. The CDR3 loop is CASSSGRAYNEQFF. DNA of the CDR3: TGTGCCAGCAGTAGCGGGAGGGCCTACAATGAGCAGTTCTTC.

The rearrangement joins TRBV7-2 to TRBJ1-2; 8 bases are shared with TRBD1. There are 15 residues in the CDR3. Looked up from germline, CDR1 is SGHTA and CDR2 is FQGNSA. Trimming removed 1 base from V and 3 bases from J; junction bases left unmatched: 4. CDR3 residues: CASSLVPGGDYGYTF. CDR3 coding DNA: TGTGCCAGCAGCTTAGTACCAGGGGGCGACTATGGCTACACCTTC.

The chain couples TRBV2 to TRBJ1-1; D uncertain. This CDR3 comprises 13 residues. Trimming shortened V by 8 bases and J by 0 bases, and 10 bases separated the two germline ends. Germline V gives CDR1 SNHLY, CDR2 FYNNEI. CDR3 protein: CASVGRVNTEAFF. CDR3 nucleotides: TGTGCCAGCGTTGGACGGGTGAACACTGAAGCTTTCTTT.

This clone was counted a single time. The chain links TRBV19 to TRBJ2-7, with 11 bases fitting TRBD2. Per germline, CDR1 LNHDA and CDR2 SQIVND (reference sequence). The CDR3 runs 14 residues. Trimming cost V 6 bases and J 5 bases; bases outside gene matches: 6. The CDR3 reads CASSLLAGADEQYF. The CDR3 DNA reads TGTGCCAGTAGCCTACTAGCGGGAGCGGACGAGCAGTACTTC.

Sample share makes this clone medium-sized (0.01 to 0.1%). The V call is TRBV29-1, the J call TRBJ2-7; 9 bases are shared with TRBD1. After removal of 2 bases from V and 6 bases from J, the junction contained 8 bases not matched to a gene. CDR1 SQVTM and CDR2 ANQGSEA come from the germline V gene. The CDR3 runs 14 residues. The CDR3 is CSVEQYGTGREQYF. CDR3 bases: TGCAGCGTTGAACAATACGGGACAGGGCGCGAGCAGTACTTC.

The CDR3 loop is CASSAGQGAYEKLFF. The CDR3, as DNA: TGTGCCAGCAGCGCGGGACAGGGGGCATATGAAAAACTGTTTTTT. The J gene is TRBJ1-4, the V gene TRBV5-8; 12 bases are a match to TRBD1. The trim removed 4 bases at V and 6 bases at J, leaving 4 bases unmatched. This CDR3 region has 15 residues. Germline CDR1 and CDR2: SGHTS and YDEGEE.

The chain carries TRBV6-5 and TRBJ2-6; D call uncertain. V was pared by 0 bases and J by 0 bases, with 3 bases between. The germline gives CDR1 MNHEY, CDR2 SVGAGI. The length of the CDR3 is 15 residues. CDR3 nucleotide sequence: TGTGCCAGCAGTTACTCCTACTCTGGGGCCAACGTCCTGACTTTC. Residues: CASSYSYSGANVLTF.

This rearrangement joins TRBV11-2 to TRBJ1-2; D gene unclear. V lost 7 bases and J 5 bases, leaving 11 bases between the germline ends. Germline lookup yields CDR1 SGHAT and CDR2 FQNNGV. The CDR3 runs 12 residues. CDR3 residues: CASTSGPYGYTF. DNA for the CDR3: TGTGCCAGCACCTCAGGACCTTATGGCTACACCTTC.

The rearrangement joins TRBV5-1 to TRBJ1-2; TRBD1 agrees at 7 bases. This CDR3 is 16 amino acids long. Germline V gives CDR1 SGHRS, CDR2 YFSETQ. Trimming took 1 base from V and 5 from J; bases not matched to a gene: 11. The CDR3 spells CASSLTLTGVAYGYTF. For the CDR3, the DNA is TGCGCCAGCAGCTTGACCTTAACAGGGGTTGCTTATGGCTACACCTTC.